The 20 T cell receptor beta chains given below trace back to one sample, sequenced in a study of blood T cell repertoires in COVID-19. The assay was immunoSEQ multiplex PCR, and TCRdb's table has in-frame clones only and misses some. The sample lists approximately 160,000 clones, around 82% occurring once. Material for sequencing was PBMCs or T cells enriched from blood (not recorded which). These receptors came from a woman aged 45-59 years in a cohort exposed to, infected with or recovered from COVID-19 (not recorded which).

This chain joins TRBV28 and TRBJ2-7; no firm D call. The germline V gene encodes CDR1 MDHEN and CDR2 SYDVKM. The CDR3 sequence is 12 residues long. The ends were cut back, 4 bases at V and 3 bases at J, with 7 bases in the middle. The CDR3 DNA reads as TGTGCCAGCAGTTCCGACATCTACGAGCAGTACTTC. Translation: CASSSDIYEQYF.

This clone was observed once. J is TRBJ1-3 and V is TRBV6-5; D is possibly TRBD1 (5 bases). CDR1 and CDR2 (germline): MNHEY, SVGAGI. The V gene lost 7 bases and the J gene lost 2 bases, with 9 bases spanning the gap. This CDR3 has 13 amino acids. DNA of the CDR3: TGTGCCAGCATATTAGGGGCTGGAAACACCATATATTTT. This codes for CASILGAGNTIYF.

This clone has just a few counts. V gene TRBV9 combines with J gene TRBJ1-6; TRBD1 aligns across 8 bases. CDR3 length: 14 residues. CDR1 is SGDLS and CDR2 is YYNGEE in the germline V gene. V gave up 3 bases and J gave up 13 bases; unmatched junction bases: 9. The CDR3 bases are TGTGCCAGCAGCGCCCAGGGACAGGCAGGGCCCCTCCACTTT. This sequence encodes CASSAQGQAGPLHF.

The chain uses TRBV9 and TRBJ1-6; 9 bases are a match to TRBD1. Germline assignment: CDR1 SGDLS and CDR2 YYNGEE. Germline trimming cut 2 bases from V and 10 bases from J; bases unmatched to any gene: 4. The CDR3 loop spans 14 amino acids. The CDR3 spells CASSVRDRDSPLHF. In DNA, the CDR3 is TGTGCCAGCAGCGTTAGGGACAGGGACTCACCCCTCCACTTT.

This chain joins TRBV6-5 and TRBJ2-1; TRBD2 agrees at 7 bases. Per germline, CDR1 MNHEY and CDR2 SVGAGI. V lost 0 bases to trimming and J lost 0 bases; unmatched junction nucleotides: 2. The CDR3 length is 16 residues. CDR3 nucleotide sequence: TGTGCCAGCAGTTACTCGAGCGGGGCCTCCTACAATGAGCAGTTCTTC. Its translation is CASSYSSGASYNEQFF.

This chain joins TRBV5-1 and TRBJ2-2, with D maybe TRBD1 (5 bases). The CDR3 contains 15 residues. Germline CDR1 reads SGHRS; CDR2 reads YFSETQ. The V end lost 3 bases, the J end lost 4 bases, and 13 bases lay between the germline ends. CDR3 in amino acids: CASSYGHRSTGELFF. The CDR3, as DNA: TGCGCCAGCAGCTATGGACACCGGAGCACCGGGGAGCTGTTTTTT.

The V gene is TRBV3-1 (or the pseudogene TRBV3-2), the J gene TRBJ1-6, with D possibly being TRBD1 (5 bases). V lost 3 bases to trimming and J lost 4 bases, with 16 bases between them. Germline V gene lookup returns CDR1 LGHDT and CDR2 YNNKEL (reference sequence). This CDR3 region has 17 residues. The CDR3 region is CASSHMQGSHYNSPLHF. Written as DNA, the CDR3 is TGTGCCAGCAGCCATATGCAGGGAAGCCATTATAATTCACCCCTCCACTTT.

The chain uses TRBV27 and TRBJ1-4; 8 bases are shared with TRBD1. CDR3 length: 15 residues. V lost 0 bases to trimming and J lost 10 bases; unmatched junction nucleotides: 7. Germline V CDR1 and CDR2: MNHEY, SMNVEV (reference sequence). The DNA of the CDR3 is TGTGCCAGCAGTTTATCCCCCCAGGGGGCGGGAAAACTGTTTTTT. As protein: CASSLSPQGAGKLFF.

This clone was detected a few times. The V call is TRBV7-8, the J call TRBJ1-1, with 7 bases that match TRBD1. After removal of 1 base from V and 0 bases from J, the junction contained 5 bases not matched to a gene. This CDR3 spans 16 amino acids. The V gene's germline CDR1 is SGHVS and CDR2 FQNEAQ. CDR3 sequence: CASSLVRTGMNTEAFF. DNA for the CDR3: TGTGCCAGCAGCTTAGTGCGGACAGGCATGAACACTGAAGCTTTCTTT. Drawing the rest from reference TRBV7-8 and TRBJ1-1, the complete variable domain is GAGVSQSPRYKVAKRGQDVALRCDPISGHVSLFWYQQALGQGPEFLTYFQNEAQLDKSGLPSDRFFAERPEGSVSTLKIQRTQQEDSAVYLCASSLVRTGMNTEAFFGQGTRLTVV.

The chain uses TRBV4-1 and TRBJ1-5; D gene ambiguous. The germline CDR1 and CDR2 sequences are MGHRA and YSYEKL. Trimming cost V 2 bases and J 5 bases, with 13 bases left between them. The CDR3 covers 15 residues. Here the CDR3 DNA reads TGCGCCAGCAGCCAACAGGCTGAGGGTGATCAGCCCCAGCATTTT. This encodes CASSQQAEGDQPQHF.

Turning to this clone: One end of the junction varies from germline; a read error may be responsible. Other nucleotide sequences in the sample specify the same CDR3. The chain uses TRBV4-2 and TRBJ2-6; TRBD2 is a possible D gene (5 bases). The CDR3 runs 16 residues. The germline CDR1 and CDR2 sequences are LGHNA and YNFKEQ. CDR3 loop: CASRRDHSSGANVLTF. CDR3 bases: TGTGCCAGCAGGAGGGATCACAGCTCTGGAGCCAACGTCCTGACTTTC.

The rearrangement joins TRBV7-2 to TRBJ1-4; weak D call: TRBD1 (5 bases). Looked up from germline, CDR1 is SGHTA and CDR2 is FQGNSA. This CDR3 has 14 residues. V shed 7 bases and J shed 3 bases, with 12 bases lying between them. CDR3 in amino acids: CASTLGGANEKLFF. The DNA for the CDR3 is TGTGCCAGCACCTTGGGGGGGGCTAATGAAAAACTGTTTTTT.

The V and J genes are TRBV7-9 and TRBJ2-1, with TRBD2 identical over 8 bases. In germline, CDR1 is SEHNR, CDR2 FQNEAQ (reference sequence). The CDR3 consists of 14 residues. The V gene end was trimmed by 5 bases and the J gene end by 10 bases; junction bases not matched to a gene: 10. CDR3 sequence (DNA): TGTGCCAGCAGCCGCGACGGGGGGGGCACGGAGCAGTTCTTC. As protein: CASSRDGGGTEQFF.

This clone was counted once. The chain uses TRBV15 and TRBJ2-3; 11 bases line up with TRBD2. V lost 4 bases and J lost 1; bases outside the gene matches: 4. Germline V gives CDR1 LNHNV, CDR2 YYDKDF (reference sequence). This CDR3 has 16 residues. The CDR3 spells CATSKRLAGRTDTQYF. The CDR3, as DNA: TGTGCCACCAGCAAAAGACTAGCGGGGCGCACAGATACGCAGTATTTT.

The chain carries TRBV6-5 and TRBJ1-2; D is uncertain. This CDR3 spans 13 amino acids. The V end was cut by 7 bases, the J end by 2 bases, with 11 bases between. Germline CDR1 is MNHEY and CDR2 is SVGAGI. In DNA form, the CDR3 reads TGTGCCAGCACTACCAGGCAGAACTATGGCTACACCTTC. Its protein product is CASTTRQNYGYTF.

This sequence joins TRBV18 and TRBJ2-2, with 8 bases fitting TRBD2. Trimming took 0 bases from V and 1 from J; bases not matched to a gene: 4. Germline CDR1 and CDR2: KGHSH and LQKENI. The CDR3 covers 17 residues. CDR3 nucleotide sequence: TGTGCCAGCTCACCACCTGGCGGGGGGATGAACACCGGGGAGCTGTTTTTT. Encoded protein: CASSPPGGGMNTGELFF.

The V gene is TRBV5-5, the J gene TRBJ1-2; unclear D gene. V lost 0 bases and J lost 4, with 10 bases in between. This CDR3 has 14 amino acids. Per germline, CDR1 SGHKS and CDR2 YYEKEE (reference sequence). DNA for the CDR3: TGTGCCAGCAGCTTGGCCATAAACAGCTATGGCTACACCTTC. Translation: CASSLAINSYGYTF.

This clone has only a few counts. The chain links TRBV28 to TRBJ1-4, with D possibly being TRBD1 (6 bases). Per germline, CDR1 MDHEN and CDR2 SYDVKM. The CDR3 loop spans 16 amino acids. With 2 bases removed from V and 3 bases from J, the gap between germline ends came to 13 bases. The DNA for the CDR3 is TGTGCCAGCAGTTTAAGAACAGGGACCTCTAATGAAAAACTGTTTTTT. This sequence encodes CASSLRTGTSNEKLFF.

The genes are TRBV19 and TRBJ2-1; 8 nucleotides line up with TRBD1. The ends lost 7 bases at V and 4 bases at J; junction bases unmatched: 12. The V gene's germline CDR1 is LNHDA and CDR2 SQIVND (reference sequence). The CDR3 consists of 16 residues. The CDR3 is CASTPDRAKPYNEQFF. The CDR3 DNA sequence: TGTGCCAGTACCCCGGACAGGGCCAAACCTTACAATGAGCAGTTCTTC.

This clone was counted between two and nine times. The chain carries TRBV19 and TRBJ1-2, with 7 positions matching TRBD1. The V segment lost 5 bases and the J segment 2 bases; nucleotides outside the gene matches: 11. CDR1 and CDR2 (germline): LNHDA, SQIVND (reference sequence). The CDR3 contains 16 residues. The CDR3 region has the DNA TGTGCCAGTAGTTCGGGACAGCTAAGAAGGAACTATGGCTACACCTTC. Translation: CASSSGQLRRNYGYTF.